The 16 T cell receptor beta chains presented below share a single source sample, sequenced in a study of cytomegalovirus exposure and HLA in healthy donors. Method: immunoSEQ multiplex PCR; TCRdb's copy keeps in-frame clones and lacks some. The sample comprises 300,000 to 400,000 clones, roughly 90% of which are singletons, and approximately 0.95% rests with the top ten. Sequencing input: PBMCs. These TCRs come from a man between 25 and 39 years old in good health and CMV-seronegative.

The chain joins TRBV9 to TRBJ2-7, with a weak D call TRBD1 (6 bases). CDR1 is SGDLS, CDR2 YYNGEE, per germline. The CDR3 is 13 amino acids. V was cut by 4 bases and J by 2 bases, with 10 bases left in between. The CDR3 here is CASSTGQTYEQYF. CDR3 sequence (DNA): TGTGCCAGCAGCACAGGACAGACCTACGAGCAGTACTTC.

The chain has TRBV6-6 and TRBJ2-5, with a weak D call TRBD1 (6 bases). V dropped 7 bases and J dropped 4 bases, with 13 bases sitting between them. The length of the CDR3 is 13 residues. The V gene's germline CDR1 is MNHNY and CDR2 SVGAGI (reference sequence). Written as DNA, the CDR3 is TGTGCCAGCATGAGGCAGGGGAGAGAGACCCAGTACTTC. Amino acid sequence: CASMRQGRETQYF.

This chain uses TRBV14 with TRBJ2-2; D is possibly TRBD1 (5 bases). The CDR3 length is 14 residues. V gave up 0 bases and J gave up 6 bases, with 8 bases separating them. CDR1 SGHDN and CDR2 FVKESK come from the germline V gene. DNA of the CDR3: TGTGCCAGCAGCCAAGATAAAGGGGCCGGGGAGCTGTTTTTT. Translating it yields CASSQDKGAGELFF.

The genes are TRBV15 and TRBJ1-1; 12 bases line up with TRBD1. V shed 6 bases and J 11 bases; nucleotides not matched to a gene: 7. The CDR3 runs 13 residues. In germline, CDR1 is LNHNV, CDR2 YYDKDF (reference sequence). The CDR3, as DNA: TGTGCCACCAGGGGACAGGGGGCTCGGGGTGCTTTCTTT. Its translation is CATRGQGARGAFF.

This clone has just one count. The CDR3 coding sequence is TGTGCCAGCAGTACTCAGGGGGCAAAATATGGCTACACCTTC. This gives the protein CASSTQGAKYGYTF. The rearrangement links TRBV2 to TRBJ1-2; 8 nucleotides agree with TRBD1. The CDR3 is made up of 14 amino acids. V was clipped by 5 bases and J by 5 bases; unmatched bases: 7. Germline CDR1 reads SNHLY; CDR2 reads FYNNEI.

The rearrangement uses TRBV6-5 and TRBJ1-1, with 8 nucleotides matching TRBD1. This CDR3 has 14 amino acids. The junction had 6 bases not matched to a gene; V was cut back by 2 bases and J by 7 bases. Per the germline V gene, CDR1 is MNHEY and CDR2 is SVGAGI. CDR3 sequence: CASSYAGGQDEAFF. The CDR3 DNA reads TGTGCCAGCAGTTACGCAGGGGGACAGGATGAAGCTTTCTTT.

This clone was detected once. CDR3 coding DNA: TGCAGCGTTGCTTCAAGATCAGGGGGCGATGGCTACACCTTC. Its translation is CSVASRSGGDGYTF. The chain joins TRBV29-1 to TRBJ1-2; 8 nucleotides align to TRBD1. Losses at the gene ends were 4 bases for V and 6 bases for J; bases not matched to a gene: 10. The CDR3 sequence is 14 residues long. CDR1 SQVTM and CDR2 ANQGSEA come from the germline V gene.

V is TRBV18 and J is TRBJ1-1; no definite D call. CDR1 KGHSH and CDR2 LQKENI come from the germline V gene. V was pared by 4 bases and J by 0 bases, with 18 bases between. CDR3 size: 17 residues. CDR3 in amino acids: CASSQTPVAVLNTEAFF. CDR3 nucleotides: TGTGCCAGCTCACAAACACCCGTGGCAGTTTTGAACACTGAAGCTTTCTTT.

This chain connects TRBV7-8 to TRBJ1-5; D remains unclear. CDR1 and CDR2 (germline): SGHVS, FQNEAQ. The CDR3 is 14 amino acids. Trimming cost V 1 base and J 4 bases, with 8 bases left between them. CDR3 region: CASSLGQKNQPQHF. The CDR3 DNA sequence: TGTGCCAGCAGCTTAGGTCAGAAAAATCAGCCCCAGCATTTT.

The chain joins TRBV4-1 to TRBJ1-1; D is perhaps TRBD1 (6 bases). Germline assignment: CDR1 MGHRA and CDR2 YSYEKL. With 6 bases removed from V and 6 bases from J, the gap between germline ends came to 17 bases. The CDR3 is 14 residues long. CDR3 loop: CASSRLTGKAEAFF. For the CDR3, the DNA is TGCGCCAGCAGTCGTCTAACAGGGAAGGCTGAAGCTTTCTTT.

This clone has only one observation. The chain links TRBV7-6 to TRBJ1-5; the D gene is possibly TRBD1 (6 bases). CDR1 is SGHVS and CDR2 is FNYEAQ in the germline V gene. Trimming stripped 5 bases from V and 7 bases from J, with 15 bases between. This CDR3 spans 14 amino acids. The CDR3 loop is CASSPGTTRQPQHF. CDR3 in DNA: TGTGCCAGCAGCCCAGGGACAACTCGGCAGCCCCAGCATTTT.

The sample holds a few counts of this clone. CDR3 sequence reads: CASSTGQLNSPLHF. CDR3 nucleotides: TGCGCCAGCAGCACGGGACAGCTAAATTCACCCCTCCACTTT. The chain carries TRBV5-1 and TRBJ1-6, with TRBD1 matching over 7 bases. This CDR3 has 14 amino acids. V shed 4 bases, J shed 7 bases, and the junction held 5 bases outside the gene matches. Germline V gene lookup returns CDR1 SGHRS and CDR2 YFSETQ.

CDR3 region: CASSAGTSWTTDTQYF. The CDR3, as DNA: TGCGCCAGCAGCGCCGGGACTAGCTGGACCACAGATACGCAGTATTTT. V usage is TRBV4-3 and J usage is TRBJ2-3; 9 bases match TRBD2. CDR1 is LGHNA, CDR2 YSLEER, per germline. CDR3 length equals 16 residues. J was trimmed by 2 bases and V by 5 bases; bases with no gene match: 8.

This clone occurred once. The rearrangement uses TRBV7-2 and TRBJ1-2; 9 bases are a match to TRBD1. The germline V gene has CDR1 SGHTA and CDR2 FQGNSA. The CDR3 length is 14 residues. The V and J ends lost 2 bases and 4 bases, in that order; junction bases with no gene match: 2. CDR3 loop: CASSLKGQGYGYTF. CDR3 sequence (DNA): TGTGCCAGCAGCTTAAAGGGACAGGGCTATGGCTACACCTTC.

V is TRBV11-2 and J is TRBJ2-3; 7 positions agree with TRBD1. CDR1 is SGHAT, CDR2 FQNNGV, per germline. Trimming cost V 5 bases and J 0 bases; bases outside gene matches: 8. This CDR3 is built from 16 residues. The CDR3, as DNA: TGTGCCAGCAGCCCCTTCCGACAGGGAAGCACAGATACGCAGTATTTT. Its protein is CASSPFRQGSTDTQYF. Full variable domain (outside the CDR3, taken from reference TRBV11-2 and TRBJ2-3): EAGVAQSPRYKIIEKRQSVAFWCNPISGHATLYWYQQILGQGPKLLIQFQNNGVVDDSQLPKDRFSAERLKGVDSTLKIQPAKLEDSAVYLCASSPFRQGSTDTQYFGPGTRLTVL.

This chain links TRBV4-3 with TRBJ1-1; D is ambiguous. V lost 0 bases, J lost 3 bases, and 8 bases lay in between. Germline CDR1 reads LGHNA; CDR2 reads YSLEER. The CDR3 has 14 residues. CDR3 coding DNA: TGCGCCAGCAGCCAAGATCGAGGGTACACTGAAGCTTTCTTT. Its protein product is CASSQDRGYTEAFF.